These T cell receptor beta chains were read from a single sample in a study of T cells in Graves' hyperthyroidism and ophthalmopathy. TCRdb ran MiXCR on the multiplex PCR reads and lists one entry per CDR3 protein. Of about 590,000 distinct CDR3 sequences in the sample, around 16% were seen once. The sequenced sample was blood. The receptors here all came from a woman in her thirties with Graves' hyperthyroidism. Both conserved end residues are part of each CDR3. Fields, in order: D gene, J gene, V gene, clone size, CDR3 protein, CDR3 DNA. A D gene is named only where the DNA matches it firmly. The size of a clone is reported for some rows only, either as once, few or many, or as a class for expanded clones.

TRBD1 TRBJ2-2 TRBV11-1 many CASSLRDRAVGGELFF TGTGCCAGCAGCCTGCGGGACAGGGCAGTCGGCGGGGAGCTGTTTTTT
TRBD2 TRBJ2-1 TRBV29-1 . CSVNPLADNEQFF TGCAGCGTTAATCCGCTAGCGGACAATGAGCAGTTCTTC
TRBD1 TRBJ1-2 TRBV6-2/TRBV6-3 many CASSYARTGLRGTDGYTF TGTGCCAGCAGTTACGCTCGGACAGGGCTTCGGGGAACGGATGGCTACACCTTC
. TRBJ1-1 TRBV5-1 many CASSLRLGDTEAFF TGCGCCAGCAGCTTGCGTCTTGGGGACACTGAAGCTTTCTTT
. TRBJ2-7 TRBV5-1 few CASNFLNTYEQYF TGCGCCAGCAACTTTTTGAATACCTACGAGCAGTACTTC
. TRBJ1-3 TRBV10-2 . CASSPGYGNTIYF TGCGCCAGCAGTCCGGGGTACGGAAACACCATATATTTT
. TRBJ2-6 TRBV5-4 . CASSLEHWPGANVLTF TGTGCCAGCAGCTTGGAGCACTGGCCAGGGGCCAACGTCCTGACTTTC
. TRBJ1-4 TRBV3-1 many CASSPSTGNEKLFF TGTGCCAGCAGTCCCTCGACGGGGAATGAAAAACTGTTTTTT
TRBD1 TRBJ1-2 TRBV6-1 few CASSEAGQAGYTF TGTGCCAGCAGTGAAGCGGGACAGGCGGGCTACACCTTC
. TRBJ2-2 TRBV29-1 many CSVERQDTGELFF TGCAGCGTAGAGCGACAGGACACCGGGGAGCTGTTTTTT
TRBD2 TRBJ2-1 TRBV14 few CASSQVFIGLAGYNEQFF TGTGCCAGCAGCCAAGTATTCATCGGACTAGCGGGATACAATGAGCAGTTCTTC
. TRBJ2-7 TRBV10-2 . CASIRDDYEQYF TGCGCCAGCATCAGAGACGACTACGAGCAGTACTTC
TRBD2 TRBJ2-3 TRBV27 few CASSLNSREGGTDTQYF TGTGCCAGCAGTTTAAATTCGCGGGAGGGCGGCACAGATACGCAGTATTTT
. TRBJ2-3 TRBV2 many CASSKRDPSTDTQYF TGTGCCAGCAGTAAGAGGGACCCCAGCACAGATACGCAGTATTTT
. TRBJ2-7 TRBV9 . CASSVAGFGAYEQYF TGTGCCAGCAGCGTAGCAGGGTTTGGGGCCTACGAGCAGTACTTC
TRBD2 TRBJ2-1 TRBV9 . CASSVELGGGYNEQFF TGTGCCAGCAGCGTAGAATTGGGCGGGGGCTACAATGAGCAGTTCTTC
TRBD2 TRBJ2-1 TRBV5-1 . CASRTSGLSSYNEQLF TGCGCCAGCAGGACTAGCGGCTTAAGCTCCTACAATGAGCAGCTCTTC
. TRBJ2-1 TRBV7-6 few CASTSGPLSDNEQFF TGTGCCAGCACCAGTGGACCTCTTTCAGACAATGAGCAGTTCTTC
TRBD2 TRBJ2-3 TRBV20-1 many CSAPSGRASTQYF TGCAGTGCCCCTAGCGGGAGGGCCTCTACGCAGTATTTT
. TRBJ2-7 TRBV7-9 . CASSLSTVIYEQYF TGTGCCAGCAGCTTATCGACAGTAATCTACGAGCAGTACTTC
. TRBJ1-1 TRBV12-3/TRBV12-4 few CASSLRGGGSEAFF TGTGCCAGCAGTTTAAGGGGGGGGGGATCCGAAGCTTTCTTT
TRBD2 TRBJ2-3 TRBV20-1 many CSASGIPSSTDTQYF TGCAGCGCTAGCGGGATTCCGTCTAGCACAGATACGCAGTATTTT
TRBD2 TRBJ2-1 TRBV20-1 many CSARAKTSGRDSSYNEQFF TGCAGTGCTAGAGCGAAGACTAGCGGGAGGGATAGCTCCTACAATGAGCAGTTCTTC
TRBD1 TRBJ2-5 TRBV7-9 many CASSDPGQGKETQYF TGTGCCAGCAGCGATCCGGGACAGGGTAAAGAGACCCAGTACTTC
TRBD2 TRBJ2-1 TRBV27 many CASSLTPWSGRDGEQFF TGTGCCAGCAGTCTTACCCCGTGGAGCGGGAGGGATGGTGAGCAGTTCTTC
. TRBJ2-5 TRBV30 . CAWTDGGLETQYF TGTGCCTGGACCGACGGGGGACTGGAGACCCAGTACTTC
. TRBJ2-1 TRBV28 many CASSTPGHRYNEQFF TGTGCCAGCAGTACACCGGGACACCGATACAATGAGCAGTTCTTC